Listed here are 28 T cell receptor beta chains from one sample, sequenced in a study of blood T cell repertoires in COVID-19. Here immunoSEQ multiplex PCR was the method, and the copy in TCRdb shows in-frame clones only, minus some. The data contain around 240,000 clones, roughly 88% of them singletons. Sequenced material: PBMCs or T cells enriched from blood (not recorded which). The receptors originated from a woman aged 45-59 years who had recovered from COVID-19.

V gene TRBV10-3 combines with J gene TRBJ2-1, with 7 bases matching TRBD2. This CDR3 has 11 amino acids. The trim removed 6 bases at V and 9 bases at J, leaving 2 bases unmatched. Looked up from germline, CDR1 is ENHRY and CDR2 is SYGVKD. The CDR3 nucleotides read TGTGCCATCAGCGGGAGGAGTGAGCAGTTCTTC. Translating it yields CAISGRSEQFF.

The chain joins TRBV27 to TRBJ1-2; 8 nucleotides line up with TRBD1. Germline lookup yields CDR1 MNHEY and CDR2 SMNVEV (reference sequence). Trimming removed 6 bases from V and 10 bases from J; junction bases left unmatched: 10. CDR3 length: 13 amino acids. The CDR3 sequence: CASSLTGVSTYTF. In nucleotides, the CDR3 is TGTGCCAGCAGCCTGACAGGGGTTAGTACCTACACCTTC.

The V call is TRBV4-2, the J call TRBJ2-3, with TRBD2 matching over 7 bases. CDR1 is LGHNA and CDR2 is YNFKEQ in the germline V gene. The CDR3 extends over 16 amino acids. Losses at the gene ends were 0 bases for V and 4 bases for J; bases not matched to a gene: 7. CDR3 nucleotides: TGTGCCAGCAGCCAAGATTTTGCGGGAGTGTCAGATACGCAGTATTTT. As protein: CASSQDFAGVSDTQYF.

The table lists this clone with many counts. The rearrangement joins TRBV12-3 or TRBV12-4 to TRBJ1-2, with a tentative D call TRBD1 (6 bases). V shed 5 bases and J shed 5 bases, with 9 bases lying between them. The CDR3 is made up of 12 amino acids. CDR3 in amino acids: CASSPQGYGYTF. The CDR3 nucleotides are TGTGCCAGCAGTCCGCAGGGGTATGGCTACACCTTC.

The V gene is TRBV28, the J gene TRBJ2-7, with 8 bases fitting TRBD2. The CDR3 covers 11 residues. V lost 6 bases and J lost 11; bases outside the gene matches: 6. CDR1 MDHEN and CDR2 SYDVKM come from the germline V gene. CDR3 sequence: CASSLSGGKYF. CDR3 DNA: TGTGCCAGCAGCCTCTCGGGGGGGAAGTACTTC.

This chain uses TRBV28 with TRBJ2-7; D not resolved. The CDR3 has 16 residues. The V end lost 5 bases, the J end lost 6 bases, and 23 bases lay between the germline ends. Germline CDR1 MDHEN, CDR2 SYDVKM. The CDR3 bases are TGTGCCAGCAGTCGCTACTACACTCCTCTCCCTGGCGAGCAGTACTTC. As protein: CASSRYYTPLPGEQYF.

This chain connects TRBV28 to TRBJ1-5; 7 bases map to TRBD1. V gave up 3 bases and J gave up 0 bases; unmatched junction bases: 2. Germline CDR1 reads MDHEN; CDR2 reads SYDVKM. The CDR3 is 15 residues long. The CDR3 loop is CASSFEGASNQPQHF. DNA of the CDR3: TGTGCCAGCAGTTTCGAGGGGGCTAGCAATCAGCCCCAGCATTTT.

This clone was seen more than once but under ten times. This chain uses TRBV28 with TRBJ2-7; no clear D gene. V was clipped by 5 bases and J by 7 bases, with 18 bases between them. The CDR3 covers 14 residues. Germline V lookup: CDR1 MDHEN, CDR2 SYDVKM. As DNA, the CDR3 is TGTGCCAGCAGTCCTACCCTATTCCTAGGAGAGCAGTACTTC. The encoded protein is CASSPTLFLGEQYF.

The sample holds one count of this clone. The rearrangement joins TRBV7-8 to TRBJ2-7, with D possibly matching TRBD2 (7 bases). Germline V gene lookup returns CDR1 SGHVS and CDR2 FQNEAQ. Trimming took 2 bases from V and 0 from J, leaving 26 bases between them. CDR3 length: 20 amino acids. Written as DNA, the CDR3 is TGTGCCAGCAGCTTAATCATAGGGGGGGGTTTGCGGGACTACTCCTACGAGCAGTACTTC. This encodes CASSLIIGGGLRDYSYEQYF.

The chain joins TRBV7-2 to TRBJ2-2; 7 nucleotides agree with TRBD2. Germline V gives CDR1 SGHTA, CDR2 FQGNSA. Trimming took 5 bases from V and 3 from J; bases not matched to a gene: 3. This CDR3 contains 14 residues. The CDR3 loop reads CASSPLAHTGELFF. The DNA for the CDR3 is TGTGCCAGCAGCCCACTAGCGCACACCGGGGAGCTGTTTTTT. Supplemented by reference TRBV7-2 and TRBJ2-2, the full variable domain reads GAGVSQSPSNKVTEKGKDVELRCDPISGHTALYWYRQSLGQGLEFLIYFQGNSAPDKSGLPSDRFSAERTGGSVSTLTIQRTQQEDSAVYLCASSPLAHTGELFFGEGSRLTVL.

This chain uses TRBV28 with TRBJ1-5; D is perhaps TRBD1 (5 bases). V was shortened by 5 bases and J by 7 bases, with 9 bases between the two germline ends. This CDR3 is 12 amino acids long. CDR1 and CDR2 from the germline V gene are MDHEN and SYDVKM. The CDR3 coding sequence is TGTGCCAGCAGTGTAAAGGGGCAGCCCCAGCATTTT. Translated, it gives CASSVKGQPQHF.

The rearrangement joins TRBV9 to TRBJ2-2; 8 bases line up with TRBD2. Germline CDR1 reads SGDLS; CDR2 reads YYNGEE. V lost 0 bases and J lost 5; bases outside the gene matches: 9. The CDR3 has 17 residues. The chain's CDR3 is CASSVGSSGSGTGELFF. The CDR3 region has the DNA TGTGCCAGCAGCGTAGGGTCCAGCGGGAGTGGTACCGGGGAGCTGTTTTTT. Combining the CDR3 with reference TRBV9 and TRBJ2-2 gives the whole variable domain DSGVTQTPKHLITATGQRVTLRCSPRSGDLSVYWYQQSLDQGLQFLIQYYNGEERAKGNILERFSAQQFPDLHSELNLSSLELGDSALYFCASSVGSSGSGTGELFFGEGSRLTVL.

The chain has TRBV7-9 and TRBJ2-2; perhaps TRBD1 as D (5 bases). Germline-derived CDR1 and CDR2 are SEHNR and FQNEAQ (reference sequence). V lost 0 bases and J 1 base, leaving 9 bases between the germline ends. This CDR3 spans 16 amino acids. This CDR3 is CASSLARQLNTGELFF. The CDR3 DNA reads TGTGCCAGCAGCTTAGCGCGACAGCTGAACACCGGGGAGCTGTTTTTT.

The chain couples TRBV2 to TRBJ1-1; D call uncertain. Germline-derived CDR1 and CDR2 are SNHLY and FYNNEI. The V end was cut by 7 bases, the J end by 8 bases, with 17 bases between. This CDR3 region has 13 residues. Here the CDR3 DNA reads TGTGCCAGCACCCTAGGACTAACAGCAGAAGCTTTCTTT. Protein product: CASTLGLTAEAFF.

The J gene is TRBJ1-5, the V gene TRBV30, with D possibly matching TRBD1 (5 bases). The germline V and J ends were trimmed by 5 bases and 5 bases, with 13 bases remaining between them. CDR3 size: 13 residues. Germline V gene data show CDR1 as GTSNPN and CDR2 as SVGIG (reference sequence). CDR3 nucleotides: TGTGCCTGGGCCGGGACTTACGATCAGCCCCAGCATTTT. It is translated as CAWAGTYDQPQHF.

CDR3 sequence reads: CASRAYSSYEQYF. CDR3 nucleotides: TGTGCCAGCAGGGCTTACAGCTCCTACGAGCAGTACTTC. The rearrangement links TRBV7-9 to TRBJ2-7; D uncertain. V lost 6 bases, J lost 0 bases, and 9 bases lay in between. The CDR3 is made up of 13 amino acids. CDR1 is SEHNR, CDR2 FQNEAQ, per germline (reference sequence).

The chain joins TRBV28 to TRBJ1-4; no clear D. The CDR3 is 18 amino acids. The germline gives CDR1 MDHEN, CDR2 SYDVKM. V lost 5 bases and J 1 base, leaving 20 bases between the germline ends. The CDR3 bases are TGTGCCAGCAGTCCACCCGCCCGGGTCCTCGGAACTAATGAAAAACTGTTTTTT. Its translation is CASSPPARVLGTNEKLFF.

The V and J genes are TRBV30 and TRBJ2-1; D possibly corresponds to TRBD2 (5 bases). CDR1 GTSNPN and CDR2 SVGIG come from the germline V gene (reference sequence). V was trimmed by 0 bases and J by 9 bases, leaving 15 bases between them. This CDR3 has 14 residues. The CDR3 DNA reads TGTGCCTGGAGTGTAGGGAGCGGCCTCGGTGAGCAGTTCTTC. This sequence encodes CAWSVGSGLGEQFF.

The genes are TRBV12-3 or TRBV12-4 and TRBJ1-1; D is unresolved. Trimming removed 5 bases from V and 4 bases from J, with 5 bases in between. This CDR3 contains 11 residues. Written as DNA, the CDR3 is TGTGCCAGCAGTCGGGTCACTGAAGCTTTCTTT. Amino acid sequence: CASSRVTEAFF.

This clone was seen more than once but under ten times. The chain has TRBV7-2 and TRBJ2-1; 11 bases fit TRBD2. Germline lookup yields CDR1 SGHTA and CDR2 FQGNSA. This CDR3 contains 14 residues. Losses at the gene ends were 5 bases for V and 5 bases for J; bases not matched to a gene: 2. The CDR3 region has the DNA TGTGCCAGCAGCGGGACTAGCGGAAACAATGAGCAGTTCTTC. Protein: CASSGTSGNNEQFF.

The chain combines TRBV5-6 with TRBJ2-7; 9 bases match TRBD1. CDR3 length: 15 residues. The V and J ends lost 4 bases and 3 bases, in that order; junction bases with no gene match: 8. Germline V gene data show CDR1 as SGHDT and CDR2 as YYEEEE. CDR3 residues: CASSEGQGENYEQYF. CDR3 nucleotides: TGTGCCAGCAGCGAGGGACAGGGCGAAAACTACGAGCAGTACTTC.

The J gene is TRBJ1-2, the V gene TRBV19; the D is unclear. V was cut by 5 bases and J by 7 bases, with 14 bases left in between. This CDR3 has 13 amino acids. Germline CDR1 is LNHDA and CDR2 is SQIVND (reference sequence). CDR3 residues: CASSSHSLRGYTF. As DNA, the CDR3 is TGTGCCAGTAGTTCTCACTCCCTCCGTGGCTACACCTTC.

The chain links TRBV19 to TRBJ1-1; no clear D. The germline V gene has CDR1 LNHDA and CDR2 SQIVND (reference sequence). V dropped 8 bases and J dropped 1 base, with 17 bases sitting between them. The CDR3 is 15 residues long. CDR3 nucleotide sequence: TGTGCCAGTGGCTGGGCGGGCCTTTCGAACACTGAAGCTTTCTTT. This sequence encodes CASGWAGLSNTEAFF.

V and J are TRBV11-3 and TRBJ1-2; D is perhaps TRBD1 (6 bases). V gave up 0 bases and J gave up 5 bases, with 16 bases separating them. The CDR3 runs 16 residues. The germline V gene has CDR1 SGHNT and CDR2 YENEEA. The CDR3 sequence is CASSLDCARGCYGYTF. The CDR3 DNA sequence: TGTGCCAGCAGCTTAGATTGTGCCAGGGGATGTTATGGCTACACCTTC.

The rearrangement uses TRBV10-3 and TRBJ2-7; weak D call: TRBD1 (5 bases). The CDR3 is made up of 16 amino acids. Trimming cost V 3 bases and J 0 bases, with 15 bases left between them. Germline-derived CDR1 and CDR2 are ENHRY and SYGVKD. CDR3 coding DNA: TGTGCCATCAGTGATGACAGTCACCTAATCTCCTACGAGCAGTACTTC. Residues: CAISDDSHLISYEQYF.

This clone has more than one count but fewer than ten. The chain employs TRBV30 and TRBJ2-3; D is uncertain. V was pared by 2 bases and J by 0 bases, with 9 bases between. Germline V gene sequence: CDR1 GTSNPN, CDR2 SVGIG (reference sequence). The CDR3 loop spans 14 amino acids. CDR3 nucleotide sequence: TGTGCCTGGAGTTCCGGGTTTAGCACAGATACGCAGTATTTT. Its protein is CAWSSGFSTDTQYF.

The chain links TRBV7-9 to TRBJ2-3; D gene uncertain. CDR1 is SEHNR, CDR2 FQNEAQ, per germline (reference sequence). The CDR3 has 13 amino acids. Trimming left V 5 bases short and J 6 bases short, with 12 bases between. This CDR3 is CASSRNSKDTQYF. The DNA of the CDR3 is TGTGCCAGCAGCCGTAACTCAAAGGATACGCAGTATTTT. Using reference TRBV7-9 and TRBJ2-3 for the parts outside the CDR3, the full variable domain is DTGVSQNPRHKITKRGQNVTFRCDPISEHNRLYWYRQTLGQGPEFLTYFQNEAQLEKSRLLSDRFSAERPKGSFSTLEIQRTEQGDSAMYLCASSRNSKDTQYFGPGTRLTVL.

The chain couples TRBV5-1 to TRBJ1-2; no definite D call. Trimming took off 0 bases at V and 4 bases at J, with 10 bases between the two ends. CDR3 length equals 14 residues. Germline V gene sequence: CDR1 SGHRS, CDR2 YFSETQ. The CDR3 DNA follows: TGCGCCAGCAGCTTGGACACGGCAGGCTATGGCTACACCTTC. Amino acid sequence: CASSLDTAGYGYTF.